This TCR beta chain stems from a study of blood T cell repertoires in COVID-19. Study-wide background: The samples span acute and convalescent COVID-19 from the United States, Italy and Spain. Nucleic acid was either cDNA or gDNA, and it came from T cells, B-cell-depleted T cells, or PBMCs.

Authors' data handling: Reference gene primer amplification gave estimated nucleated cell counts. Profiled with immunoSEQ multiplex PCR; TCRdb holds only in-frame clones, not every one. That table supplies the V and J calls and clone size; D and trimming were determined from the DNA. The repertoire holds 100,000 to 150,000 clones, 70% to 90% seen once, with approximately 1.1% in the top ten. CDR1 and CDR2 (germline): KGHSH, LQKENI. CDR3 length: 13 amino acids. Losses at the gene ends were 8 bases for V and 5 bases for J; bases not matched to a gene: 2. What was sequenced was peripheral blood. V is TRBV18 and J is TRBJ2-1; TRBD1 agrees at 11 bases. This receptor was obtained from an elderly woman with acute or convalescent COVID-19. The CDR3 spells CASQGQGDNEQFF. The CDR3 DNA reads TGTGCCAGCCAGGGACAGGGGGACAATGAGCAGTTCTTC.